This T cell receptor beta chain was found in a study of Graves' ophthalmopathy and Graves' hyperthyroidism. The CDR3 length is 13 residues. Trimming stripped 3 bases from V and 11 bases from J, with 16 bases between. Beta-chain TCR CDR3 regions were amplified from RNA transcripts. RT-PCR was first run with HTBI primers, then multiplex PCR in a second round. TCRdb used MiXCR to reprocess the multiplex PCR reads, holding one entry per CDR3 protein. The table includes 450,000 or so distinct CDR3 sequences, about an eighth detected once. Sequenced input: blood. This sequence originates from a woman in her thirties with Graves' ophthalmopathy. The rearrangement joins TRBV12-3 or TRBV12-4 to TRBJ1-1; D uncertain. The CDR3 spells CASSFTQTAAAFF. The CDR3 coding sequence is TGTGCCAGCAGTTTCACCCAAACCGCCGCTGCTTTCTTT.